This T cell receptor beta chain was captured in a study of cytomegalovirus exposure and HLA in healthy donors (TCRdb year 2017). Context from the whole study: An earlier analysis of approximately 600 of the donors reported approximately 270 Gb of sequence data and around 110 million unique TCR beta sequences from 150 million to 200 million T cells. An early release that covered around 590 HLA-typed donors contained about 300 gigabases of sequencing data and about 84 million unique TCR sequences. Of the roughly 400 genotyped donors, 65% to 90% fell in the genetic ancestry cluster associated with self-reported Caucasian donors. The aim of the study was to test whether cataloging public T cell receptors could identify signatures of past pathogen exposure. Using immunosequencing, the study profiled T cell repertoires from 666 subjects and related those repertoires to cytomegalovirus serostatus. Along with the approximately 650-subject first cohort, a separate validation cohort of over a hundred different subjects was used. The study combined high-throughput TCR immunosequencing, statistical association of individual TCRs with disease status, and machine learning to predict cytomegalovirus infection status. A later analysis re-examined previously published TCR beta repertoires from about 700 donors and added high-resolution HLA genotyping to investigate patterns of TCR occurrence. Rather than using new phenotypic data, the later analysis identified candidate immune exposures from TCR beta sequences and from how often those sequences occurred across donors. An earlier analysis of 587 of the donors used high-throughput TCR beta sequencing to judge whether each TCR beta V gene segment behaved as functional or pseudogenic. Donor age, sex, ethnicity and CMV serostatus were collected together with the repertoire data. A later genetic analysis took genome-wide SNP genotypes for about 65% of the 666 donors and used that subset as a discovery cohort. All discovery cohort repertoires had been generated on a single sequencing platform. Class I and class II HLA loci were covered by the typing at four-digit resolution. The number of typed donors differed by locus: 629-630 for A, B, C, DRB1 and DQB1; about 520 for DQA1; approximately 600 for DPA1; and approximately 450 for DPB1. A handful of DR-DQ haplotypes were handled as single units for association and clustering because linkage in the cohort was strong. Among about 400 genotyped donors of the cohort, an average of around 250,000 unique TCR beta nucleotide sequences was sequenced per donor, of which about 18% were non-productive.

Receptor libraries were prepared by the immunoSEQ multiplex PCR assay. For the multiplex PCR, a mixture combining 60 forward primers for TCR Vbeta segments and 13 reverse primers for TCR Jbeta segments was used. The CDR3 region of rearranged TCR beta genes was amplified from genomic DNA by a multiplex PCR assay. The amplified TCR beta libraries were sequenced on the Illumina HiSeq System as 87-base-pair reads. Concerning the study's data processing: In a later analysis, approximately 74 million unique TCR beta chains were counted across the 690 or so repertoires, and roughly 11 million of these chains were shared by at least two donors. Raw reads were error-corrected and collapsed into unique sequences with a nearest-neighbor algorithm that merged closely related sequences to remove PCR and sequencing errors. V, D and J gene segments were assigned by aligning CDR3 sequences to IMGT reference sequences. For a sequence to be retained, at least a six-nucleotide match to both a V gene segment and a J gene segment was required. A rearrangement was called productive if the CDR3 had no stop codons and remained in frame with V and J, and every other rearrangement was called non-productive. CDR3 was defined by IMGT convention, running from the second conserved V-encoded cysteine to the conserved J-encoded phenylalanine. The earlier analysis of approximately 500 of the donors excluded sequences that lacked an unambiguous match to a single V gene segment. In an earlier analysis of 450 to 700 of the donors, V segments were called functional above 56.7% productive rearrangements and were called segregating when the between-donor standard deviation exceeded 5%. To diagnose cytomegalovirus status from the catalog of TCR beta chain sequences, a statistical classification framework was built. A later analysis assigned V and J genes by comparing TCR nucleotide sequences with IMGT/GENE-DB human TR gene sequences. In a later analysis, CDR3 sequences and most-parsimonious VDJ recombination scenarios were assigned using the TCRdist pipeline. In a later analysis, every TCR beta chain was defined by the combination of its CDR3 amino acid sequence and its V-gene family, and reads without a unique V-gene family were dropped. As a way to deal with suspected cross-contamination and a sequencing artifact, a later analysis dropped approximately 590 nucleotide sequences that were highly shared and had low generation probability. In a later analysis, a clonal expansion index was calculated for each public chain from normalized within-repertoire ranks of inferred template counts. A later analysis computed generation probabilities with a VDJ recombination model fitted to out-of-frame rearrangements, and checked the results against IGoR. Hypergeometric tests were used in a later analysis to score TCR-TCR, TCR-HLA and TCR-CMV co-occurrence, with a repertoire-size bias correction applied to the TCR pairs. In a later analysis, false discovery rates were estimated by permuting HLA or CMV assignments 20 times. In a later analysis, co-occurring TCRs were grouped with DBSCAN, and TCRdist sequence similarity was added when clustering was performed within HLA-allele-positive subsets. Repertoires with fewer than 30,000 or more than 120,000 public chains were left out of co-occurrence clustering, as were five repertoires with anomalous nucleotide sharing. TCRdb holds this immuneACCESS table with in-frame rearrangements only. Some clones are missing; in checked studies, unresolved V genes explain under half, and the rest has no known cause. D and trimming were read from the DNA, whereas the V and J calls and clone size are those reported in that table. The sample contains about 120,000 clones, 15% to 20% of them found a single time. The ten top clones hold approximately 2.9% of the sample.

The CDR3 measures 15 amino acids from cysteine to phenylalanine. The sequence is cut down to CDR3 DNA, 45 bases in frame from base 1. CDR1 and CDR2 are read off the germline V gene (reference sequence) as LNHNV and YYDKDF. Trimming accounts for 4 bases at V and 10 bases at J, while the number of junction bases matched to no gene is 12. What the work shows at the level of the full study, not this receptor alone: A cluster of highly shared sequence variants was judged likely to represent a technical artifact of the sequencing pipeline. According to the authors, the approach could potentially be generalized to other disease states and immunological phenotypes. Because HLA typing was missing for some donors at each locus, association tests included only the typed subset. The earlier analysis of a few hundred of the donors excluded about 16 rarely observed V segments, including chromosome 9 orphons, because counts were too low. An earlier analysis of approximately 530 of the donors showed that most TCR beta V segments appeared in productive rearrangements either about 87% or about 30% of the time, which broadly matched IMGT annotations. The classifier was reported to diagnose cytomegalovirus status with high specificity and sensitivity in both the original and validation cohorts. The study gave a list of about 150 TCR beta chains associated with cytomegalovirus. In a later analysis, the rate of TCR association differed among HLA loci, with DRB1 alleles having the most associated TCRs and HLA-C alleles having the fewest. In a later genetic analysis, a missense DCLRE1C variant was associated with V-gene and J-gene trimming of TCR beta chains, and the association was replicated in an independent cohort. A later analysis found that HLA-associated TCR beta chains were more clonally expanded and had lower generation probabilities than equally common non-associated chains. In a later analysis, 15,000 to 20,000 TCR beta sequences were associated with specific HLA alleles at a false discovery rate of 0.05. A later analysis reported that several top co-occurrence clusters appeared linked to parvovirus B19, influenza, CMV and Epstein-Barr virus. Compared with the approximately 710-donor mean, donors in an Asian-associated ancestry cluster had fewer N-insertions in productive TCRs, according to a later genetic analysis. According to a later analysis, most CMV-associated TCR beta chains appeared to be HLA-restricted, and the HLA associations seemed to be driven largely by CMV exposure. A further reported finding was that TCR beta sequences accurately predicted the HLA-A and HLA-B alleles for most subjects in the first cohort. Sequencing depth was assumed to be roughly uniform across donors in the presence/absence analyses, though that assumption may not hold. Across donors, most TCR sequences were observed very rarely, whereas some public TCRs were present in many individuals. In this cohort, only TCR beta chains were sequenced, and detectable features were limited by the absence of alpha or paired-chain data. In vitro tests confirmed that a few of the cytomegalovirus-associated TCR beta chains recognize cytomegalovirus antigens. Correlated functional status among segregating V segments might reflect linkage disequilibrium, but an unknown experimental factor could not be ruled out. Some IMGT-functional V segments, including TRBV6-2 and TRBV6-3, could not be distinguished by the 87-base-pair reads and were therefore excluded. When HLA alleles, especially DR and DQ, strongly co-occurred, attributing TCR associations to individual alleles was difficult. CMV serostatus was the only immune exposure information available for the cohort.

The cohort consisted of 670 or so healthy bone marrow donors. Cohort members were all nominally healthy when sampled, although unrecorded immune exposures were likely present. The donor tested CMV seropositive, placing the donor among the 290 or so seropositive members of the cohort. A peripheral blood sample was provided by each donor, and peripheral blood mononuclear cells were used for TCR beta sequencing. Genomic DNA was extracted from the blood cell samples with the Qiagen DNeasy Blood Extraction Kit. Concerning this clone itself: Its antigen is not yet known. No base quality values were provided; no much bigger clone lies one nucleotide off.

The V and J genes are TRBV15 and TRBJ1-4, with 7 junctional bases fitting TRBD1. The sample was PBMCs. The sequence was collected from a female donor in good health and CMV-seropositive. The CDR3 here reads CATSKTTGWVGKLFF. DNA sequence: TGTGCCACCAGCAAAACGACAGGGTGGGTTGGAAAACTGTTTTTT. The full variable domain, completed from the reference TRBV15 and TRBJ1-4 proteins outside the CDR3, reads DAMVIQNPRYQVTQFGKPVTLSCSQTLNHNVMYWYQQKSSQAPKLLFHYYDKDFNNEADTPDNFQSRRPNTSFCFLDIRSPGLGDTAMYLCATSKTTGWVGKLFFGSGTQLSVL.